The entry below gives a single T cell receptor beta chain sequence along with its context. Its matching antigen is unknown. The data derive from a study of cytotoxic CD8 clonotypes in ibrutinib-treated CLL. Whole-study context: Around 25 partial and 2 complete responses; at median 68 months, about 14 remitted, about twelve progressed.

Target depth was 1 in 200,000 to 1 in 1 million T cells, about 10x per clonotype. Generated by immunoSEQ multiplex PCR, the TCRdb table keeps only in-frame clones and is missing some. The sample consists of about 35,000 clones, about 70% of them appearing once. Study-wide points: Sustained-remission and progressing patients diverged in sampling times.

The germline gives CDR1 MNHNY, CDR2 SVGAGI (reference sequence). The CDR3 extends over 15 amino acids. Trimming left V 6 bases short and J 7 bases short, with 19 bases between. This chain links TRBV6-6 with TRBJ1-5; the D is unclear. The input for sequencing was PBMCs, taken at disease progression, from a patient treated with ibrutinib. The sequence was collected from a human donor with chronic lymphocytic leukemia. The CDR3 loop is CASSPLGDPEQPQHF. CDR3 coding DNA: TGTGCCAGCAGCCCTCTCGGAGATCCCGAACAGCCCCAGCATTTT.